This entry features one TCR beta chain sequence. This clone was detected once. Its antigen is unknown. Per-nucleotide qualities are absent, and no much larger clonotype sits a single base away. A lone read offers only weak evidence. This specimen comes from a study of metastatic and nonmetastatic thyroid tumors (dated by TCRdb to between 2020 and 2021). Looking at the study overall: Repertoires from peripheral blood and from tumor or nodule tissue samples of malignant and benign thyroid patients were compared.

The CDR3 numbers 12 residues from cysteine through phenylalanine. The sequence is cut down to CDR3 DNA, 36 bases in frame from base 1. The germline V gene (reference sequence) gives CDR1 as GTSNPN and CDR2 as SVGIG. Relative to germline, V is 4 bases shorter and J is 1 base shorter, with 8 bases between their ends. The paper as a whole reports these results and caveats: In both blood and tumor samples, malignant tumors were reported to have significantly higher TCR beta diversity than benign nodules.

None of the patients had been given any treatment before thyroid surgery. Using T-cell receptor beta sequencing, the researchers looked back retrospectively at clinical samples from patients, gathered between about 2012 and 2018. The library was made by PCR. Reads for this sample came from an Illumina HiSeq 4000. High-throughput sequencing was used to profile the CDR3 region of the TCR beta-chain in every patient. In the paper's pipeline: The researchers built a classifier to tell apart papillary thyroid cancer patients with distant metastasis, based on CDR3 differences among clinicopathological groups. The Shannon index was used to measure repertoire diversity, and the Morisita-Horn index was used to measure how similar tumor and blood repertoires were. TCRdb trimmed public reads at Q25 via fastp, called clones via MiXCR and kept in-frame beta chains. These V and J calls rely on TCRdb rather than the paper's analysis. For this sample there are some 19,000 clones; roughly 27% appear just once. The leading ten clones occupy around 3.3% of the sample.

Sequences were obtained from blood. Here the chain combines TRBV30 and TRBJ2-7, with an unclear D gene assignment. The sequence derives from a male donor with papillary thyroid cancer or a benign thyroid nodule (not recorded which). Some clones in this sample may be carry-over from other donors' samples. The bases read TGTGCCTGGATGAGGCAGTCCTACGAGCAGTACTTC. It translates to CAWMRQSYEQYF.